Shown below are 18 T cell receptor beta chains from a single sample sequenced in a study of blood T cell repertoires in COVID-19. TCRdb keeps only in-frame clones here, not all; method: immunoSEQ multiplex PCR. The sample includes 290,000 or so clones, approximately 86% seen only once; the top ten take 1% to 1.5%. The sample was peripheral blood. The origin of the receptors is a man aged 65 to 79 with acute or convalescent COVID-19.

The genes are TRBV9 and TRBJ1-5; 8 bases are a match to TRBD1. In germline, CDR1 is SGDLS, CDR2 YYNGEE. This CDR3 is 15 amino acids long. Trimming at V came to 3 bases and at J to 6 bases, leaving 8 bases not matched to a gene. The CDR3 reads CASSGGQGSTQPQHF. The DNA of the CDR3 is TGTGCCAGCAGCGGCGGACAGGGATCGACTCAGCCCCAGCATTTT.

This chain joins TRBV6-5 and TRBJ1-6; D gene uncertain. Per the germline V gene, CDR1 is MNHEY and CDR2 is SVGAGI. This CDR3 region has 13 residues. The germline V and J ends were trimmed by 6 bases and 11 bases, with 14 bases remaining between them. The CDR3 sequence: CASRFTAGTPLHF. The CDR3 DNA follows: TGTGCCAGCAGATTCACAGCCGGTACACCCCTCCACTTT.

V is TRBV19 and J is TRBJ1-5; D call uncertain. The germline V and J ends were trimmed by 5 bases and 3 bases, with 14 bases remaining between them. CDR3 size: 15 residues. Germline values: CDR1 LNHDA, CDR2 SQIVND (reference sequence). In DNA, the CDR3 is TGTGCCAGTAGTCCGGAGAACCTTAACAATCAGCCCCAGCATTTT. Protein: CASSPENLNNQPQHF.

The V and J genes are TRBV11-2 and TRBJ1-6, with D possibly being TRBD1 (6 bases). Germline CDR1 SGHAT, CDR2 FQNNGV. This CDR3 spans 14 amino acids. V was clipped by 8 bases and J by 9 bases, with 17 bases between them. The CDR3 coding sequence is TGTGCCAGCGGAGTAAGGGGGTCCCGTTCACCCCTCCACTTT. It is translated as CASGVRGSRSPLHF.

This clone is a singleton in its sample. The rearrangement joins TRBV11-2 to TRBJ1-6; 9 bases align to TRBD1. V lost 5 bases and J lost 5; bases outside the gene matches: 7. Germline lookup yields CDR1 SGHAT and CDR2 FQNNGV. The CDR3 covers 16 residues. CDR3 in amino acids: CASSQLQGANNSPLHF. The CDR3 region has the DNA TGTGCCAGCAGCCAACTACAGGGGGCAAATAATTCACCCCTCCACTTT.

The rearrangement uses TRBV25-1 and TRBJ2-7, with D maybe TRBD1 (5 bases). Germline CDR1 and CDR2: MGHDK and SYGVNS. The V and J ends lost 9 bases and 5 bases respectively, with 8 bases between them. This CDR3 spans 10 amino acids. The CDR3 region has the DNA TGTGCCAGTCGCAGGGACGAGCAGTACTTC. As protein: CASRRDEQYF.

This clone was observed a handful of times. The chain couples TRBV5-1 to TRBJ1-1, with 7 bases that match TRBD1. V trimming: 8 bases; J trimming: 0 bases; junction bases outside the gene matches: 4. CDR1 is SGHRS and CDR2 is YFSETQ in the germline V gene. CDR3 length: 13 amino acids. Here the CDR3 reads CASGDSLNTEAFF. The CDR3 nucleotides are TGCGCCAGTGGGGACAGTTTGAACACTGAAGCTTTCTTT. Full variable domain (rest looked up from reference TRBV5-1 and TRBJ1-1): KAGVTQTPRYLIKTRGQQVTLSCSPISGHRSVSWYQQTPGQGLQFLFEYFSETQRNKGNFPGRFSGRQFSNSRSEMNVSTLELGDSALYLCASGDSLNTEAFFGQGTRLTVV.

This clone is a singleton in its sample. The chain carries TRBV24-1 and TRBJ1-2, with 9 bases matching TRBD1. CDR3 length: 16 amino acids. Losses at the gene ends were 4 bases for V and 2 bases for J; bases not matched to a gene: 7. Germline assignment: CDR1 KGHDR and CDR2 SFDVKD. The CDR3: CATSDMGQGGNYGYTF. CDR3 sequence (DNA): TGTGCCACCAGTGACATGGGACAGGGAGGGAACTATGGCTACACCTTC.

A few counts support this clone. J is TRBJ2-5 and V is TRBV6-6; D is unclear. V shed 1 base and J shed 1 base, with 4 bases lying between them. The germline CDR1 and CDR2 sequences are MNHNY and SVGAGI (reference sequence). This CDR3 spans 13 amino acids. The CDR3 nucleotides read TGTGCCAGCAGTTACTTATCCCAAGAGACCCAGTACTTC. It yields the protein CASSYLSQETQYF.

The J gene is TRBJ1-5, the V gene TRBV6-1; TRBD1 is a possible D gene (5 bases). This CDR3 region has 18 residues. V was pared by 0 bases and J by 2 bases, with 17 bases between. The germline CDR1 and CDR2 sequences are MNHNS and SASEGT. The CDR3 region is CASSEASSQGRGNQPQHF. CDR3 sequence (DNA): TGTGCCAGCAGTGAAGCCTCATCTCAGGGTAGGGGCAATCAGCCCCAGCATTTT.

This rearrangement joins TRBV2 to TRBJ2-6; D gene unclear. This CDR3 contains 17 residues. The V and J ends lost 6 bases and 0 bases respectively, with 15 bases between them. Germline V gene sequence: CDR1 SNHLY, CDR2 FYNNEI. This CDR3 reads CASRSLYPYSGANVLTF. DNA of the CDR3: TGTGCCAGCAGGTCACTTTACCCCTACTCTGGGGCCAACGTCCTGACTTTC.

This CDR3 reads CASSSGQAYGYTF. CDR3 in DNA: TGTGCCAGCAGTTCCGGACAGGCCTATGGCTACACCTTC. The genes are TRBV28 and TRBJ1-2, with 7 bases aligning to TRBD1. CDR1 and CDR2 from the germline V gene are MDHEN and SYDVKM. V lost 4 bases, J lost 4 bases, and 3 bases stayed unmatched. The CDR3 is made up of 13 amino acids.

In regard to this clone: Other DNA sequences in this sample translate to the same CDR3. This sequence joins TRBV3-1 (or the pseudogene TRBV3-2) and TRBJ1-4; 8 bases agree with TRBD1. This CDR3 contains 16 residues. With 4 bases clipped from V and 4 bases from J, the junction kept 8 bases outside the gene matches. CDR1 is LGHDT and CDR2 is YNNKEL in the germline V gene (reference sequence). CDR3 in amino acids: CASSPFRTGNNEKLFF. In DNA form, the CDR3 reads TGTGCCAGCAGCCCCTTTCGGACAGGGAATAATGAAAAACTGTTTTTT.

V is TRBV5-6 and J is TRBJ1-3; 8 nucleotides line up with TRBD1. With V trimmed by 1 base and J by 2 bases, 8 bases remained unmatched. Looked up from germline, CDR1 is SGHDT and CDR2 is YYEEEE. The CDR3 spans 17 residues. DNA for the CDR3: TGTGCCAGCAGCTTGAATAGGGACAGGAGTGCTGGAAACACCATATATTTT. It yields the protein CASSLNRDRSAGNTIYF.

CDR3 amino acids: CASSGEGMGVTDTQYF. The CDR3 DNA reads as TGTGCCAGCAGCGGCGAAGGGATGGGAGTCACAGATACGCAGTATTTT. The chain couples TRBV7-8 to TRBJ2-3, with D perhaps TRBD2 (5 bases). The CDR3 has 16 residues. V dropped 5 bases and J dropped 2 bases, with 17 bases sitting between them. Germline CDR1 reads SGHVS; CDR2 reads FQNEAQ.

The chain joins TRBV10-3 to TRBJ1-1; D call uncertain. Germline CDR1 is ENHRY and CDR2 is SYGVKD. V lost 6 bases and J 2 bases, leaving 13 bases between the germline ends. CDR3 length: 14 residues. The chain's CDR3 is CAIRTDKYNTEAFF. The CDR3 DNA follows: TGTGCCATCAGAACCGACAAATATAACACTGAAGCTTTCTTT.

The rearrangement uses TRBV9 and TRBJ2-5, with 8 bases that match TRBD2. Germline CDR1 is SGDLS and CDR2 is YYNGEE. The CDR3 contains 12 residues. J lost 7 bases, V lost 6 bases, and 5 bases had no gene match. The CDR3 region is CASIRGGPTQYF. Written as DNA, the CDR3 is TGTGCCAGCATCCGGGGGGGCCCGACCCAGTACTTC.

The rearrangement joins TRBV6-5 to TRBJ2-7, with a possible D match to TRBD1 (5 bases). With 8 bases removed from V and 4 bases from J, the gap between germline ends came to 9 bases. CDR1 and CDR2 (germline): MNHEY, SVGAGI. The CDR3 is 11 amino acids. As DNA, the CDR3 is TGTGCCAGCGAAGGGGCATACGAGCAGTACTTC. The encoded protein is CASEGAYEQYF.